This T cell receptor beta chain derives from a study of cytomegalovirus exposure and HLA in healthy donors. With respect to this clone: One end of the junction is discordant with germline, which a read error may explain. The sample carries other DNA sequences with the same CDR3.

The CDR3 length is 13 residues. Germline loops: CDR1 LGHNA, CDR2 YSLEER. A multiplex PCR was run with 60 Vbeta primers and 13 Jbeta primers. Repertoires were generated with immunoSEQ multiplex PCR, while TCRdb's copy carries only in-frame clones and drops some. The table records some 130,000 clones, 80% of them present only once. The sample consisted of PBMCs. The source of this sequence is a male donor in good health and CMV-seronegative. J is TRBJ2-5 and V is TRBV4-3; D not resolved. The CDR3 loop is CASSQEAEETQYF. CDR3 nucleotide sequence: TGCGCCAGCAGCCAAGAGGCAGAAGAAACCCAGTACTTC.